Each of the 15 T cell receptor beta chains below was sequenced from the same sample in a study of blood T cells in healthy people across ages. Using a J-beta primer mix together with a sample-barcoded 5' primer, a second PCR was run for about 6 to 12 cycles. TCRdb passed the 5' RACE reads through MiXCR, listing each CDR3 protein once. Seen here are 890,000 or so distinct CDR3 sequences, 62% observed once, and the top ten hold roughly 25%. Sequenced: blood. Source of these receptors: a young man in good health.

This chain uses TRBV10-3 with TRBJ1-2, with D possibly TRBD1 on 5 matching bases. This CDR3 spans 15 amino acids. Looked up from germline, CDR1 is ENHRY and CDR2 is SYGVKD. V was trimmed by 3 bases and J by 4 bases, leaving 15 bases between them. CDR3 bases: TGTGCCATCAGTGATTCCAGGAGGGACTCCTATGGCTACACCTTC. Protein product: CAISDSRRDSYGYTF.

The gene calls are TRBV28 and TRBJ2-7; D is unresolved. The CDR3 length is 12 residues. Looked up from germline, CDR1 is MDHEN and CDR2 is SYDVKM. Trimming took off 3 bases at V and 5 bases at J, with 8 bases between the two ends. The CDR3 region has the DNA TGTGCCAGCAGTTTCGAGGACCACGAGCAGTACTTC. Encoded protein: CASSFEDHEQYF.

This sequence joins TRBV18 and TRBJ2-1, with TRBD1 as a possible D gene (5 bases). V dropped 5 bases and J dropped 6 bases, with 14 bases sitting between them. The CDR3 consists of 14 residues. The germline V gene has CDR1 KGHSH and CDR2 LQKENI. The CDR3 nucleotides are TGTGCCAGCTCAGTTTTCCAGGGAAGCAATGAGCAGTTCTTC. Amino acids: CASSVFQGSNEQFF.

The chain employs TRBV10-3 and TRBJ2-7; 12 positions agree with TRBD2. After removal of 1 base from V and 3 bases from J, the junction contained 7 bases not matched to a gene. The CDR3 extends over 17 amino acids. The germline gives CDR1 ENHRY, CDR2 SYGVKD. As DNA, the CDR3 is TGTGCCATCAGTGAGTTGGCTAGCGGGGGGGTCATCTACGAGCAGTACTTC. This codes for CAISELASGGVIYEQYF.

The chain is built from TRBV29-1 and TRBJ2-5; no reliable D call. Trimming took off 5 bases at V and 2 bases at J, with 12 bases between the two ends. CDR1 is SQVTM and CDR2 is ANQGSEA in the germline V gene. The CDR3 sequence is 13 residues long. CDR3 protein: CSVHGSDQETQYF. The CDR3 DNA sequence: TGCAGCGTTCATGGGTCAGATCAAGAGACCCAGTACTTC.

This clonotype was recorded only once. The V gene is TRBV13, the J gene TRBJ2-1; D may be TRBD1 (6 bases). The CDR3 runs 18 residues. V gave up 5 bases and J gave up 5 bases, with 25 bases separating them. Germline V gene data show CDR1 as PRHDT and CDR2 as FYEKMQ (reference sequence). CDR3 DNA sequence: TGTGCCAGCAGCGGACAGCCATTCAGGGGAGCCAAAAACAATGAGCAGTTCTTC. Amino acid sequence: CASSGQPFRGAKNNEQFF. Using reference TRBV13 and TRBJ2-1 for the parts outside the CDR3, the full variable domain is AAGVIQSPRHLIKEKRETATLKCYPIPRHDTVYWYQQGPGQDPQFLISFYEKMQSDKGSIPDRFSAQQFSDYHSELNMSSLELGDSALYFCASSGQPFRGAKNNEQFFGPGTRLTVL.

This clonotype was observed a handful of times. As DNA, the CDR3 is TGTGCCAGCAACTGGAACCCGAACACCGGGGAGCTGTTTTTT. Translated, it gives CASNWNPNTGELFF. This chain joins TRBV6-2 or TRBV6-3 and TRBJ2-2, with no clear D. The germline V gene has CDR1 MNHEY and CDR2 SVGEGT. The CDR3 has 14 residues. The V and J ends lost 7 bases and 0 bases respectively, with 9 bases between them.

In its sample, this clonotype was seen a few times. V is TRBV7-9 and J is TRBJ1-4; 7 bases are shared with TRBD1. The CDR3 is made up of 16 amino acids. The ends lost 5 bases at V and 0 bases at J; junction bases unmatched: 6. Looked up from germline, CDR1 is SEHNR and CDR2 is FQNEAQ (reference sequence). CDR3 DNA sequence: TGTGCCAGCAGCGACGGGACAGACGCAACTAATGAAAAACTGTTTTTT. Protein: CASSDGTDATNEKLFF.

The chain combines TRBV20-1 with TRBJ2-4; TRBD1 agrees at 8 bases. The end of the DNA aligns better with TRBJ2-7, so the J call may be wrong. CDR1 is DFQATT and CDR2 is SNEGSKA in the germline V gene (reference sequence). The CDR3 runs to 13 residues. CDR3 amino acids: CSAPGTGPDEQYF. The CDR3, as DNA: TGCAGTGCTCCGGGGACAGGTCCCGACGAGCAGTACTTC.

This clonotype has just one count. V gene TRBV14 combines with J gene TRBJ1-1, with D uncertain. Germline V gene lookup returns CDR1 SGHDN and CDR2 FVKESK. Trimming left V 2 bases short and J 1 base short, with 11 bases between. The CDR3 totals 15 residues. CDR3 residues: CASSQLYGRNTEAFF. CDR3 DNA sequence: TGTGCCAGCAGCCAACTTTACGGTAGGAACACTGAAGCTTTCTTT.

The chain couples TRBV4-2 to TRBJ2-3; 7 bases match TRBD2. This CDR3 has 17 amino acids. The V gene's germline CDR1 is LGHNA and CDR2 YNFKEQ. Trimming cost V 0 bases and J 3 bases; bases outside gene matches: 9. CDR3 coding DNA: TGTGCCAGCAGCCAAGAATTCCCGGGGGGTAGGACAGATACGCAGTATTTT. The encoded protein is CASSQEFPGGRTDTQYF.

The V gene is TRBV5-5, the J gene TRBJ2-5; D uncertain. With the DNA end fitting TRBJ2-7 better, the J assignment may be wrong. The CDR3 runs to 15 residues. Germline-derived CDR1 and CDR2 are SGHKS and YYEKEE (reference sequence). The CDR3 is CASSLAHSSVHEQYF. In DNA form, the CDR3 reads TGTGCCAGCAGCTTGGCTCATTCGTCGGTCCACGAGCAGTACTTC.

This clonotype appeared a few times. The rearrangement uses TRBV4-3 and TRBJ2-3; perhaps D is TRBD1 or TRBD2 (5 bases each). The CDR3 is 15 amino acids. CDR1 and CDR2 (germline): LGHNA, YSLEER. V was cut by 4 bases and J by 3 bases, with 14 bases left in between. CDR3 sequence: CASSLERWGTDTQYF. CDR3 DNA: TGCGCCAGCAGCCTCGAGAGGTGGGGGACAGATACGCAGTATTTT.

This chain links TRBV6-2 or TRBV6-3 with TRBJ1-1; D perhaps matches TRBD1 (5 bases). The CDR3 spans 15 residues. Germline V gene lookup returns CDR1 MNHEY and CDR2 SVGEGT. V lost 6 bases, J lost 6 bases, and 20 bases lay in between. The DNA for the CDR3 is TGTGCCAGCAGGAACTCCGGGACCCACCCCCCTGAAGCTTTCTTT. Amino acids: CASRNSGTHPPEAFF.

V gene TRBV30 combines with J gene TRBJ1-2; D is perhaps TRBD1 (5 bases). The length of the CDR3 is 11 residues. Trimming left V 1 base short and J 8 bases short, with 8 bases between. CDR1 is GTSNPN, CDR2 SVGIG, per germline (reference sequence). This CDR3 is CAWSAGRGYTF. CDR3 DNA: TGTGCCTGGAGTGCAGGGAGAGGCTACACCTTC. Using reference TRBV30 and TRBJ1-2 for the parts outside the CDR3, the full variable domain is SQTIHQWPATLVQPVGSPLSLECTVEGTSNPNLYWYRQAAGRGLQLLFYSVGIGQISSEVPQNLSASRPQDRQFILSSKKLLLSDSGFYLCAWSAGRGYTFGSGTRLTVV.